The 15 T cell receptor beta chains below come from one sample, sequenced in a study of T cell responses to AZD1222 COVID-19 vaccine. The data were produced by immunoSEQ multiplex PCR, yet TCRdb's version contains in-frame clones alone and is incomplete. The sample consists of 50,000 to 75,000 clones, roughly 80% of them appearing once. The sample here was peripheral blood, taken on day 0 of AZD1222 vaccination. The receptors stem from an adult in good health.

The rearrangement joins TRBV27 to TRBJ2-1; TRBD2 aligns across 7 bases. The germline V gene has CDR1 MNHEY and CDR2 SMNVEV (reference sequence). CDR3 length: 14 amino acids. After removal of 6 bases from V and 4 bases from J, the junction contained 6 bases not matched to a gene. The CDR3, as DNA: TGTGCCAGCAGGGGCGGGGGAATTTACAATGAGCAGTTCTTC. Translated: CASRGGGIYNEQFF.

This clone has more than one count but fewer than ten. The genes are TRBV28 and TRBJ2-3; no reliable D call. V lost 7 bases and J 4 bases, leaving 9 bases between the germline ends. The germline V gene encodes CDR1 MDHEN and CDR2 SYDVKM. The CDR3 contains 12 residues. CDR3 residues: CASTTVADTQYF. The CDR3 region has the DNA TGTGCCAGCACAACAGTGGCAGATACGCAGTATTTT.

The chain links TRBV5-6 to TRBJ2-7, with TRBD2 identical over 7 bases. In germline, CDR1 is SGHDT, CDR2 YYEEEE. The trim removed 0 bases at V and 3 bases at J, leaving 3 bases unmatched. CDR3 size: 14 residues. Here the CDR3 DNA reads TGTGCCAGCAGCTTGGCGGGGGACTACTACGAGCAGTACTTC. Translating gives CASSLAGDYYEQYF.

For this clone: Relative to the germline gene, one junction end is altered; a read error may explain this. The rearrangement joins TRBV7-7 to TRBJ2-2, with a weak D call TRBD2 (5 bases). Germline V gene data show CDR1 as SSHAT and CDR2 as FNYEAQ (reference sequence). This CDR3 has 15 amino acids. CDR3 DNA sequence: TGTGCTAGCAGCGGATTCTTCTCCCCCGGCGGGGAGCTGTTTTTT. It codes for CASSGFFSPGGELFF.

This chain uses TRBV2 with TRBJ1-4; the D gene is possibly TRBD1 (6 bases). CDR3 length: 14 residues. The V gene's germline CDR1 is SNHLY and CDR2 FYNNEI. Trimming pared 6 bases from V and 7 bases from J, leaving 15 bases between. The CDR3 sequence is CASREQGDVEKLFF. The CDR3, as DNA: TGTGCCAGCAGGGAACAGGGCGACGTTGAAAAACTGTTTTTT.

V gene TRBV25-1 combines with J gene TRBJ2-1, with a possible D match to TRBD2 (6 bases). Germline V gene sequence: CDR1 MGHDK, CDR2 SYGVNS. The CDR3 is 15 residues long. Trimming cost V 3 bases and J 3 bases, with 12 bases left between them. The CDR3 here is CASSDRAGYYNEQFF. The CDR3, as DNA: TGTGCCAGCAGTGATCGAGCGGGTTACTACAATGAGCAGTTCTTC.

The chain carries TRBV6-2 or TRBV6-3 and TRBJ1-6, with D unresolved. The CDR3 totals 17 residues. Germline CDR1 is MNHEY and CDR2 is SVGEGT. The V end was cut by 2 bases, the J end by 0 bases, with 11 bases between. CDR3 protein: CASSYPTESSYNSPLHF. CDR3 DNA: TGTGCCAGCAGTTACCCGACGGAAAGCTCCTATAATTCACCCCTCCACTTT.

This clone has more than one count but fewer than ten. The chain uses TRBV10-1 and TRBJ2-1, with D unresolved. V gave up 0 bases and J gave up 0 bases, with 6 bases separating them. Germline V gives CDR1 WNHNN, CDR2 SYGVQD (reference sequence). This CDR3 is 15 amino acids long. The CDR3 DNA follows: TGCGCCAGCAGTGAGTCTGTCCGCTCCTACAATGAGCAGTTCTTC. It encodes CASSESVRSYNEQFF.

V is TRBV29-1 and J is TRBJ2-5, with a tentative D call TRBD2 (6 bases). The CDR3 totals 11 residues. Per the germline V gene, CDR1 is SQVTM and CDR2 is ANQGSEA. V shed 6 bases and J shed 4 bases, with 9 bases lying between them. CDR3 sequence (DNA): TGCAGCGTCCCCGGGGGAGAGACCCAGTACTTC. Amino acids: CSVPGGETQYF.

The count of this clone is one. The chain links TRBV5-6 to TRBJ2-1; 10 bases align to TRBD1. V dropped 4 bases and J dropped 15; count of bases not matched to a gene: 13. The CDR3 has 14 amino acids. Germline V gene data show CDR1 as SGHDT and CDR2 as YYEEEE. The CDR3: CASSVDRGRGVVFF. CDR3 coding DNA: TGTGCCAGCAGCGTAGACAGGGGGCGCGGGGTTGTGTTCTTC.

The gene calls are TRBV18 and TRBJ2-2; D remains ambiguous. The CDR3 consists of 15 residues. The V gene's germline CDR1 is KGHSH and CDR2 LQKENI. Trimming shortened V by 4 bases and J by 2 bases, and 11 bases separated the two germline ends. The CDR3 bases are TGTGCCAGCTCACTTTTCGGCCCTAACACCGGGGAGCTGTTTTTT. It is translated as CASSLFGPNTGELFF.

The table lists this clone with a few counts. The CDR3 loop reads CASAPDQNYNEQFF. The CDR3 nucleotides are TGTGCCAGCGCCCCGGACCAGAACTACAATGAGCAGTTCTTC. The chain carries TRBV7-2 and TRBJ2-1; D unresolved. V lost 8 bases and J lost 3, with 14 bases in between. CDR3 length: 14 amino acids. Germline V CDR1 and CDR2: SGHTA, FQGNSA.

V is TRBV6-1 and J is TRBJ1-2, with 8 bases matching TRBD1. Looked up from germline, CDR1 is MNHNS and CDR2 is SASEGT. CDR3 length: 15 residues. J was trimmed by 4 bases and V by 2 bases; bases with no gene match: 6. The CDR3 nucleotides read TGTGCCAGCAGTGAACCGGACAGGGTCGTCTATGGCTACACCTTC. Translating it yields CASSEPDRVVYGYTF.

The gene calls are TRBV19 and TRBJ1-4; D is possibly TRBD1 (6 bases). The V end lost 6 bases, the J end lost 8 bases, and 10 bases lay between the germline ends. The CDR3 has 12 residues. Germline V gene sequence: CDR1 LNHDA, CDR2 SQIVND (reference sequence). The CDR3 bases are TGTGCCAGTAGCTTCGACAGGGAAAAACTGTTTTTT. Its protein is CASSFDREKLFF.

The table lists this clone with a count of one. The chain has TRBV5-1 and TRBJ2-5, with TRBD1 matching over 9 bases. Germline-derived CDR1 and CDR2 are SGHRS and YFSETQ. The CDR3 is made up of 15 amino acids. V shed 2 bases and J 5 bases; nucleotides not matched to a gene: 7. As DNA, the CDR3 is TGCGCCAGCAGCTTCGGGACAGGGACTTGGGAGACCCAGTACTTC. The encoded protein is CASSFGTGTWETQYF. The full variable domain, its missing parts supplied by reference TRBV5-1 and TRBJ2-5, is KAGVTQTPRYLIKTRGQQVTLSCSPISGHRSVSWYQQTPGQGLQFLFEYFSETQRNKGNFPGRFSGRQFSNSRSEMNVSTLELGDSALYLCASSFGTGTWETQYFGPGTRLLVL.